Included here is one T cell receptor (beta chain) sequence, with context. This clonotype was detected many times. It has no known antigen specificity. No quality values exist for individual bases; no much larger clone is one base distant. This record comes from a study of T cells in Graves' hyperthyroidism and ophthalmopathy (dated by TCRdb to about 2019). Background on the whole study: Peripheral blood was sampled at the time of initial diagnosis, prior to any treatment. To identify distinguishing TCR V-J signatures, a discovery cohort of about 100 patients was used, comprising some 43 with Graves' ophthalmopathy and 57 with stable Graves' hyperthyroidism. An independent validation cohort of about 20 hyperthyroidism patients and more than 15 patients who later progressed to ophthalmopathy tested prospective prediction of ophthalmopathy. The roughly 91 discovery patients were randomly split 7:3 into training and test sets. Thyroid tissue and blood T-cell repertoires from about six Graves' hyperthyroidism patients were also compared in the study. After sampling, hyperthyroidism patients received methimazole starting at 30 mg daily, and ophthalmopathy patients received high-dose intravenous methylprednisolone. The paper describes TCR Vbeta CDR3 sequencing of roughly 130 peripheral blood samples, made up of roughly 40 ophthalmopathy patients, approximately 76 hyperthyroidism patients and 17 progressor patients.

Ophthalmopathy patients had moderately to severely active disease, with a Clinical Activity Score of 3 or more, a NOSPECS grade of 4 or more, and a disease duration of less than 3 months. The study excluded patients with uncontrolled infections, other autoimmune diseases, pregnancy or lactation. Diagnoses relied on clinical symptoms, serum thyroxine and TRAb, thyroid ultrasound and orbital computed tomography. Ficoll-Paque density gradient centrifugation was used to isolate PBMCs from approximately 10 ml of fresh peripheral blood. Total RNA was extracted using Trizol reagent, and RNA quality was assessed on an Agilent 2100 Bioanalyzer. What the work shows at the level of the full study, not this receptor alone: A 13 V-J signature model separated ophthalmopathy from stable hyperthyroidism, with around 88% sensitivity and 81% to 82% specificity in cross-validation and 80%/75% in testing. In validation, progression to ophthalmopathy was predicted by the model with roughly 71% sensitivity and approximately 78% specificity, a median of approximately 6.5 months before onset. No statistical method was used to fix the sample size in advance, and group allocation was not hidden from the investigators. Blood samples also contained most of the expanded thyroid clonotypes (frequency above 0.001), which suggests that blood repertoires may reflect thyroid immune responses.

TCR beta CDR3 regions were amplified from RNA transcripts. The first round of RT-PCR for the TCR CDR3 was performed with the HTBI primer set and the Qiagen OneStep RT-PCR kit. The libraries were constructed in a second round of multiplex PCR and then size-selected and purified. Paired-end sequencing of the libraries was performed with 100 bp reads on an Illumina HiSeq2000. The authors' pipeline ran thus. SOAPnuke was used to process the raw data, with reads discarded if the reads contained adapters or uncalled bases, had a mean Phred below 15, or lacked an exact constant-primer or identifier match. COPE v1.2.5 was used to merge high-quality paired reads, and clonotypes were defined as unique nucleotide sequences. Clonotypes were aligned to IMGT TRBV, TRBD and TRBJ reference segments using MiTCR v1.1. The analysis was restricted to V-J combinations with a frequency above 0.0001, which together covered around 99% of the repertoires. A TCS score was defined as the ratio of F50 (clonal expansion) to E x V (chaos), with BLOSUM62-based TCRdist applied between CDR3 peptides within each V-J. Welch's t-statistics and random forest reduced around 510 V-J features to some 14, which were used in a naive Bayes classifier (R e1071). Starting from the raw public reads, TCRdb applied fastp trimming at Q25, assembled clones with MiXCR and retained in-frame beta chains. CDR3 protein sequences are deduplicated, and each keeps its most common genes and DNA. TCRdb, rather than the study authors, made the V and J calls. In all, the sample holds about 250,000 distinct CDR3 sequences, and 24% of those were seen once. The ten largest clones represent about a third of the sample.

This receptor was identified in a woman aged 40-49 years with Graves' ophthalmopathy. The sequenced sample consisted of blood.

DNA sequence: TGCGCCAGCAGCTCCTGGACTGACTATGGCTACACCTTC. The encoded protein is CASSSWTDYGYTF. Here the chain combines TRBV5-1 and TRBJ1-2; the D gene remains uncertain. Inclusive of the bounding cysteine and phenylalanine, the CDR3 is 13 residues long. Left in the record is the CDR3 DNA by itself, 39 bases read in frame from the first base. The germline V gene specifies SGHRS as CDR1 and YFSETQ as CDR2. V is cut by 3 bases and J by 3 bases, and the space between the germline ends is 9 bases.